The entry below gives a single T cell receptor beta chain sequence along with its context. The antigen is not known. The ends were cut back, 4 bases at V and 5 bases at J, with 13 bases in the middle. The CDR3 loop spans 14 amino acids. Germline V gives CDR1 SGHRS, CDR2 YFSETQ. This entry is derived from a study of post-analysis software for immune sequencing data. Study background: Both relapsing-remitting and secondary progressive multiple sclerosis featured among the disease courses, as did progressive-relapsing multiple sclerosis. The study, taken as a whole, reports: The F measure placed samples prepared in the same batch into strongly shared clusters. Five or six TRBV segments were more frequent in patients than controls; TRBV5-6, TRBV5-1 and TRBV20-1 belonged to this group. In multiple sclerosis, normalized Chao1 diversity was significantly below that of controls.

The TCR beta cDNA libraries contained unique molecular identifiers. The source material, roughly 0.9 to 10 million T cells, gave rise to roughly 500,000 cDNA molecules. TCRdb ran MiXCR on the PCR reads and lists one entry per CDR3 protein. The sample has about 200,000 distinct CDR3 sequences; around 29% are singletons. The chain employs TRBV5-1 and TRBJ1-5; tentatively, D is TRBD1 (5 bases). This TCR derives from a girl younger than 18 with multiple sclerosis. Specimen: blood. The CDR3 bases are TGCGCCAGCAGCCCAGGGCTCGGCGATCAGCCCCAGCATTTT. It yields the protein CASSPGLGDQPQHF.